Each of the 8 T cell receptor beta chains below was sequenced from the same sample in a study of cytomegalovirus exposure and HLA in healthy donors. Measured with immunoSEQ multiplex PCR; TCRdb has only the in-frame clones, and not every one. This table has approximately 180,000 clones, more than 75% appearing once. The sample comprised PBMCs. The receptors were gathered from a woman in her thirties in good health and CMV-seronegative.

The CDR3 bases are TGTGCCAGCGGTAATAGCGGGGGAAGCTCCTACGAGCAGTACTTC. Protein: CASGNSGGSSYEQYF. V usage is TRBV6-6 and J usage is TRBJ2-7; 9 bases map to TRBD2. CDR3 length: 15 amino acids. The junction had 8 bases not matched to a gene; V was cut back by 8 bases and J by 0 bases. From germline, CDR1 is MNHNY and CDR2 SVGAGI (reference sequence).

This clone was picked up a small number of times. The chain has TRBV15 and TRBJ1-2, with 7 bases matching TRBD1. The J segment lost 3 bases and the V segment lost 1 base, leaving 2 bases of the junction unmatched. The CDR3 runs 14 residues. Germline loops: CDR1 LNHNV, CDR2 YYDKDF (reference sequence). Here the CDR3 reads CATSRGDSHYGYTF. CDR3 in DNA: TGTGCCACCAGCAGAGGGGACAGTCACTATGGCTACACCTTC.

This chain joins TRBV7-2 and TRBJ1-1; possibly TRBD1 for D (5 bases). Between the trimmed V and J ends, which lost 3 bases and 6 bases, there was a span of 11 bases. The CDR3 extends over 13 amino acids. Per the germline V gene, CDR1 is SGHTA and CDR2 is FQGNSA. The DNA for the CDR3 is TGTGCCAGCAGCTTTCAGGGACTCTCTGAAGCTTTCTTT. It is translated as CASSFQGLSEAFF.

The gene calls are TRBV7-7 and TRBJ2-7; TRBD2 might be the D (5 bases). CDR1 SSHAT and CDR2 FNYEAQ come from the germline V gene (reference sequence). The CDR3 consists of 15 residues. V lost 1 base and J lost 0, with 10 bases in between. The DNA of the CDR3 is TGTGCCAGCAGCTTAGGATCTACTAGCTCCTACGAGCAGTACTTC. Encoded protein: CASSLGSTSSYEQYF.

The V gene is TRBV4-1, the J gene TRBJ1-2; D ambiguous. V was clipped by 1 base and J by 2 bases, with 11 bases between them. This CDR3 is 15 amino acids long. Germline V gives CDR1 MGHRA, CDR2 YSYEKL. CDR3 DNA sequence: TGCGCCAGCAGCCAAGGGTTTCAGATAAACTATGGCTACACCTTC. Protein product: CASSQGFQINYGYTF.

This rearrangement joins TRBV7-2 to TRBJ1-2; no reliable D call. The CDR3 consists of 13 residues. The germline V gene encodes CDR1 SGHTA and CDR2 FQGNSA. V lost 3 bases and J lost 2, with 7 bases in between. The CDR3 coding sequence is TGTGCCAGCAGCTTTCGACTCAACTATGGCTACACCTTC. Translating gives CASSFRLNYGYTF.

In its sample, this clone was seen once. This chain uses TRBV6-1 with TRBJ2-1; a possible D gene is TRBD2 (6 bases). The CDR3 covers 13 residues. Trimming took off 10 bases at V and 4 bases at J, with 14 bases between the two ends. Germline loops: CDR1 MNHNS, CDR2 SASEGT. In DNA form, the CDR3 reads TGTGCCATAGGAACCCGGGGGTACAATGAGCAGTTCTTC. Residues: CAIGTRGYNEQFF.

The chain is built from TRBV28 and TRBJ2-7; D perhaps matches TRBD1 (5 bases). The CDR3 spans 14 residues. Germline V CDR1 and CDR2: MDHEN, SYDVKM. Trimming left V 4 bases short and J 1 base short, with 11 bases between. The CDR3 is CASSWGQGSYEQYF. In DNA form, the CDR3 reads TGTGCCAGCAGTTGGGGCCAGGGTTCCTACGAGCAGTACTTC.